This T cell receptor beta chain was sequenced during a study of cytomegalovirus exposure and HLA in healthy donors. Germline V CDR1 and CDR2: MNHEY, SVGAGI. This CDR3 contains 15 residues. The V gene end was trimmed by 0 bases and the J gene end by 5 bases; junction bases not matched to a gene: 4. 60 Vbeta and 13 Jbeta primers were used in PCR. Sequenced by immunoSEQ multiplex PCR; TCRdb stores in-frame clones only, minus some. Among approximately 89,000 clones, roughly two thirds were seen once, and the ten largest hold over 0.95%. This clone was seen more than once but under ten times. This TCR was sampled from a female donor in good health and CMV-seronegative. The chain uses TRBV6-5 and TRBJ1-2; TRBD1 matches 9 bases. Sequencing was carried out using PBMCs. CDR3 sequence (DNA): TGTGCCAGCAGTTACTCTCCGGGACAGGGTTATGGCTACACCTTC. It specifies CASSYSPGQGYGYTF.